One sample yielded the 15 T cell receptor beta chains listed below, sequenced in a study of radiation and T cells in renal cell carcinoma. Assay: immunoSEQ multiplex PCR; the TCRdb copy retains only in-frame clones and omits some. The data show about 130,000 clones, around nine tenths seen once. Regarding time point: blood 2 weeks post-SBRT. Treatment: 15 Gy SBRT to primary tumor, nephrectomy 4 weeks later. This specimen was blood, taken from a patient whose treatment included radiotherapy and nephrectomy. These receptors all come from a woman aged 65 to 85 with renal cell carcinoma.

V and J are TRBV19 and TRBJ1-6; D ambiguous. There are 15 residues in the CDR3. The V end lost 3 bases, the J end lost 8 bases, and 14 bases lay between the germline ends. CDR1 and CDR2 from the germline V gene are LNHDA and SQIVND (reference sequence). In DNA form, the CDR3 reads TGTGCCAGTAGTATTGTCGGCGCTTTAGATTCACCCCTCCACTTT. It translates to CASSIVGALDSPLHF.

This clone occurred once. In DNA, the CDR3 is TGTGCCAGCAGTTTATCGAGTTACGGGGACATAATGGATCAGCCCCAGCATTTT. Its translation is CASSLSSYGDIMDQPQHF. This rearrangement joins TRBV27 to TRBJ1-5, with a weak D call TRBD1 (6 bases). V was clipped by 0 bases and J by 5 bases, with 20 bases between them. CDR3 length equals 18 residues. Germline loops: CDR1 MNHEY, CDR2 SMNVEV (reference sequence).

This sequence joins TRBV6-1 and TRBJ1-5; a weak D match, TRBD1 (6 bases). The V gene lost 2 bases and the J gene lost 1 base, with 6 bases spanning the gap. There are 14 residues in the CDR3. CDR1 MNHNS and CDR2 SASEGT come from the germline V gene. The CDR3: CASSEQGSNQPQHF. The CDR3 bases are TGTGCCAGCAGTGAACAGGGGAGCAATCAGCCCCAGCATTTT.

The V call is TRBV7-9, the J call TRBJ2-2; 12 positions match TRBD2. After removal of 5 bases from V and 2 bases from J, the junction contained 9 bases not matched to a gene. The germline gives CDR1 SEHNR, CDR2 FQNEAQ (reference sequence). This CDR3 is built from 18 residues. CDR3 bases: TGTGCCAGCAGCCCCCGGACTAGCGGGGACAGTAACACCGGGGAGCTGTTTTTT. Protein sequence: CASSPRTSGDSNTGELFF.

In its sample, this clone was seen a few times. This chain connects TRBV27 to TRBJ1-6, with 7 bases identical to TRBD1. V was clipped by 5 bases and J by 10 bases; unmatched bases: 11. Germline assignment: CDR1 MNHEY and CDR2 SMNVEV (reference sequence). This CDR3 has 15 residues. CDR3 nucleotides: TGTGCCAGCAGTCCCCTCGGAGGGGGCGGGTCACCCCTCCACTTT. Amino acids: CASSPLGGGGSPLHF.

The chain joins TRBV5-4 to TRBJ2-1; TRBD1 matches 7 bases. In germline, CDR1 is SGHNT, CDR2 YYREEE (reference sequence). The V segment lost 1 base and the J segment 7 bases; nucleotides outside the gene matches: 8. The CDR3 loop spans 15 amino acids. The DNA for the CDR3 is TGTGCCAGCAGCTTGTCGAGGGGGCAGGGAAATGAGCAGTTCTTC. Its translation: CASSLSRGQGNEQFF.

CDR3 nucleotide sequence: TGTGCCAGCAGTGAAGTGGGGGGAATCTCGGCGGATACGCAGTATTTT. It encodes CASSEVGGISADTQYF. The rearrangement uses TRBV2 and TRBJ2-3; tentatively, D is TRBD2 (6 bases). The CDR3 is 16 amino acids. The V gene lost 1 base and the J gene lost 6 bases, with 17 bases spanning the gap. CDR1 and CDR2 from the germline V gene are SNHLY and FYNNEI.

The V and J genes are TRBV5-1 and TRBJ2-7; no reliable D call. V lost 4 bases, J lost 2 bases, and 19 bases lay in between. The germline V gene encodes CDR1 SGHRS and CDR2 YFSETQ. The CDR3 extends over 16 amino acids. The DNA for the CDR3 is TGCGCCAGCAGCCTTGGATCATGGTTGAACGCCTACGAGCAGTACTTC. Amino acid sequence: CASSLGSWLNAYEQYF.

The chain couples TRBV27 to TRBJ2-7; TRBD1 agrees at 8 bases. J was trimmed by 4 bases and V by 2 bases; bases with no gene match: 1. Germline CDR1 reads MNHEY; CDR2 reads SMNVEV (reference sequence). The CDR3 totals 13 residues. The CDR3 loop is CASSLTGGYEQYF. In nucleotides, the CDR3 is TGTGCCAGCAGTTTAACAGGGGGTTACGAGCAGTACTTC.

The V gene is TRBV28, the J gene TRBJ1-1; D gene uncertain. CDR1 is MDHEN, CDR2 SYDVKM, per germline. Trimming stripped 1 base from V and 1 base from J, with 10 bases between. This CDR3 spans 15 amino acids. CDR3: CASSLLGWPNTEAFF. CDR3 nucleotides: TGTGCCAGCAGTTTATTGGGGTGGCCGAACACTGAAGCTTTCTTT. Full variable domain (outside the CDR3, taken from reference TRBV28 and TRBJ1-1): DVKVTQSSRYLVKRTGEKVFLECVQDMDHENMFWYRQDPGLGLRLIYFSYDVKMKEKGDIPEGYSVSREKKERFSLILESASTNQTSMYLCASSLLGWPNTEAFFGQGTRLTVV.

The chain has TRBV5-4 and TRBJ2-5; D is unclear. Trimming removed 6 bases at V and 5 bases at J, with 14 bases between. The CDR3 covers 13 residues. CDR1 and CDR2 from the germline V gene are SGHNT and YYREEE (reference sequence). This CDR3 reads CASTLPNRETQYF. In DNA form, the CDR3 reads TGTGCCAGCACCCTCCCGAACCGGGAGACCCAGTACTTC.

This clone came up once. CDR3 in amino acids: CASSQGTSGGDEQFF. The CDR3 DNA sequence: TGCGCCAGCAGCCAAGGCACTAGCGGGGGTGATGAGCAGTTCTTC. This chain uses TRBV4-3 with TRBJ2-1, with TRBD2 matching 11 bases. The V segment lost 1 base and the J segment 8 bases; nucleotides outside the gene matches: 4. There are 15 residues in the CDR3. Germline CDR1 is LGHNA and CDR2 is YSLEER.

The J gene is TRBJ2-5, the V gene TRBV5-1, with TRBD1 identical over 9 bases. Losses at the gene ends were 3 bases for V and 0 bases for J; bases not matched to a gene: 3. This CDR3 region has 15 residues. CDR1 and CDR2 (germline): SGHRS, YFSETQ. The CDR3 DNA reads as TGCGCCAGCAGCTACGGGGACAGGGACCAAGAGACCCAGTACTTC. Protein sequence: CASSYGDRDQETQYF.

The chain employs TRBV28 and TRBJ2-1, with TRBD1 matching 9 bases. Trimming removed 7 bases from V and 1 base from J; junction bases left unmatched: 5. Germline CDR1 and CDR2: MDHEN and SYDVKM. This CDR3 has 15 residues. The CDR3 coding sequence is TGTGCCAGCACCACCGGGACAGGGTCCTACAATGAGCAGTTCTTC. Translated: CASTTGTGSYNEQFF.

Only a few counts were recorded for this clone. The V gene is TRBV6-5, the J gene TRBJ1-5; a weak D match, TRBD1 (6 bases). CDR1 and CDR2 (germline): MNHEY, SVGAGI. V was clipped by 5 bases and J by 4 bases, with 12 bases between them. The CDR3 totals 14 residues. The DNA of the CDR3 is TGTGCCAGCAGTACCACAGGGACTAATCAGCCCCAGCATTTT. The encoded protein is CASSTTGTNQPQHF.